Listed below are T cell receptor beta chains from one sample, sequenced in a study of CD4 T cells in relation to SARS-CoV-2 and coronaviruses. Profiling relied on immunoSEQ multiplex PCR, and the TCRdb table lists in-frame clones only, not all of them. The repertoire has about 60,000 clones, over 90% of them found once; the top ten carry around 0.15%. Sequencing input: naive CD4+ T cells from PBMCs. These receptors came from a human donor in good health. The conserved cysteine and the conserved F or W are not part of the CDR3 here.

v_call,j_call,cdr3_aa
TRBV27,TRBJ2-5,ASSLGQEETQY
TRBV27,TRBJ2-1,ASKRVAGYNEQF
TRBV24-1,TRBJ2-1,ATSDPGLAGVNEQF
TRBV6-5,TRBJ1-5,ASLLGQVRNQPQH
TRBV3-1/TRBV3-2,TRBJ1-1,ASSQDRGRAF
TRBV24-1,TRBJ2-1,ATRGGREMNEQF
TRBV28,TRBJ2-2,ASQETGTGHGELF
TRBV28,TRBJ2-7,ASSLHRGGLSYEQY
TRBV4-1,TRBJ2-7,ASSRGAGLAGDSYEQY
TRBV5-1,TRBJ2-7,ASSSGQGFYEQY
TRBV3-1/TRBV3-2,TRBJ2-3,ASSQGAGGGTDTQY
TRBV9,TRBJ1-3,ASSPLDSSSGNTIY
TRBV24-1,TRBJ2-3,ATSDLFPDTQY
TRBV19,TRBJ1-1,ASSPRSTSHAEAF
TRBV11-2,TRBJ2-2,ASSPTSGATGELF
TRBV28,TRBJ2-6,ASSWNYRGLGANVLT
TRBV6-6,TRBJ2-1,ASSYSQGLSYNEQF
TRBV2,TRBJ2-1,ASSERESRVNEQF
TRBV5-1,TRBJ2-2,ASSLEGGTGELF
TRBV19,TRBJ1-2,ASTTQAGRYGYT
TRBV4-1,TRBJ2-1,ASSQDPGRSYNEQF
TRBV9,TRBJ1-2,ASSVGVGSRYGYT
TRBV10-3,TRBJ2-4,AIRGEGESAKNIQY
TRBV3-1/TRBV3-2,TRBJ2-7,ASSQVGGGPYEQY
TRBV28,TRBJ2-2,ASNLPQGAAGELF
TRBV7-6,TRBJ2-7,ASSLDAPGLADTYEQY
TRBV28,TRBJ2-3,ASRRGSDTQY
TRBV2,TRBJ1-2,ATTPGKEDGYT
TRBV3-1/TRBV3-2,TRBJ1-4,ASSLGSEKLF
TRBV3-1/TRBV3-2,TRBJ2-7,ASSLGASGSGEQY
TRBV19,TRBJ1-3,ASSTRQGNTIY
TRBV19,TRBJ1-1,ATKNTGTSVRGAF
TRBV5-5,TRBJ1-4,ASSLRSQGHEKLF
TRBV28,TRBJ2-3,ASSPRQGARGTDTQY
TRBV11-2,TRBJ2-1,ASSLGGYRGRLEQF
TRBV18,TRBJ1-4,ASSPPGRGEEKLF